This T cell receptor (beta chain) was recorded in a study of CD4+ T cells in melanoma. CDR3 size: 17 residues. CDR1 is SGHRS, CDR2 YFSETQ, per germline. V lost 2 bases, J lost 0 bases, and 16 bases lay in between. Regarding the study as a whole: Diverse differentiation states were reported for melanoma neoantigen-specific CD4+ T cells. A reported correlation linked neoantigen-specific CD4+ T cells to CD8+, macrophage and B cell function.

Concerning this clone itself: As yet, its antigen is unknown.

Libraries were prepared by immunoSEQ multiplex PCR; TCRdb keeps only in-frame clonotypes and omits some of them. The repertoire holds a few thousand clones, with about two thirds as singletons. This TCR came from a human donor with melanoma. The specimen sequenced was cells from a culture (not recorded whether cultured in vitro). The V gene is TRBV5-1, the J gene TRBJ2-3, with TRBD2 as a possible D gene (6 bases). CDR3 loop: CASSLLNAGTSTDTQYF. CDR3 DNA: TGCGCCAGCAGCTTATTGAACGCAGGGACTAGCACAGATACGCAGTATTTT.